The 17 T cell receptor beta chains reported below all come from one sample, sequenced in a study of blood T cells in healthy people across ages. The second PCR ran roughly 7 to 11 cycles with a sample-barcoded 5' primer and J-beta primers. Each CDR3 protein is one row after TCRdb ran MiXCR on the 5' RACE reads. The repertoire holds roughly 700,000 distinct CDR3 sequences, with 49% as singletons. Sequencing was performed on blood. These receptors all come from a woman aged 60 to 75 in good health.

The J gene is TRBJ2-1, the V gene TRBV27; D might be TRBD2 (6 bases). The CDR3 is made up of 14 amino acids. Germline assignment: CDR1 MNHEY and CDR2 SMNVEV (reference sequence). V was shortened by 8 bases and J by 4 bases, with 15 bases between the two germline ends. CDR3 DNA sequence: TGTGCCAGCTCCCCCGGGGGACCTTACAATGAGCAGTTCTTC. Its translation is CASSPGGPYNEQFF.

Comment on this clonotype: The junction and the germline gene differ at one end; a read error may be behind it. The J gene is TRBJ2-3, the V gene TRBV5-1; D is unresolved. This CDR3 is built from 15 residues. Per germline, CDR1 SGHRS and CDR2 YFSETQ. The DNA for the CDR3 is TGCGCCGGCAGCTTGCAACAGCTTAGCACAGATACGCAGTATTTT. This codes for CAGSLQQLSTDTQYF. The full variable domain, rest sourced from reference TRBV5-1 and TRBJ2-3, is KAGVTQTPRYLIKTRGQQVTLSCSPISGHRSVSWYQQTPGQGLQFLFEYFSETQRNKGNFPGRFSGRQFSNSRSEMNVSTLELGDSALYLCAGSLQQLSTDTQYFGPGTRLTVL.

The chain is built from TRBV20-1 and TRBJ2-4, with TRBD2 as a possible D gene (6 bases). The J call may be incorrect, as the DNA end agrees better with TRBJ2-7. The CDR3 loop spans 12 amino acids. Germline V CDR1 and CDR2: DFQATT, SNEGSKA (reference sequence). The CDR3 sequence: CSATGTDYEQYF. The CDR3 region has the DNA TGCAGTGCAACTGGGACTGACTACGAGCAGTACTTC.

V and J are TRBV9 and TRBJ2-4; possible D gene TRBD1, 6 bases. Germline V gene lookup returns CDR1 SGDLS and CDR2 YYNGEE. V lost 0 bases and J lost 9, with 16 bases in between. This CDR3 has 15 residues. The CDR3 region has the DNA TGTGCCAGCAGCGTAGCCGGGACATCTGGGGGCATTCAGTACTTC. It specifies CASSVAGTSGGIQYF.

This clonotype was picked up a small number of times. As DNA, the CDR3 is TGTGCCAGCAGCAAAGGGGCAGGAGGAGCGGGAGCCCATTACGAGCAGTACTTC. Translating gives CASSKGAGGAGAHYEQYF. The V call is TRBV21-1, the J call TRBJ2-7; the table's D call TRBD2 went unverified against the DNA. TRBV21-1 is recorded as a pseudogene. This CDR3 spans 18 amino acids.

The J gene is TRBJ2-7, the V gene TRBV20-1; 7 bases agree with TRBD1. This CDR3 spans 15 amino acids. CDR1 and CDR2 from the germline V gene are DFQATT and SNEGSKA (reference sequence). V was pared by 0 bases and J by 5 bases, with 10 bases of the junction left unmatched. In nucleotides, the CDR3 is TGCAGTGCTAGAGATCCCGGCAGGGGGAAGGACGAGCAGTACTTC. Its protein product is CSARDPGRGKDEQYF.

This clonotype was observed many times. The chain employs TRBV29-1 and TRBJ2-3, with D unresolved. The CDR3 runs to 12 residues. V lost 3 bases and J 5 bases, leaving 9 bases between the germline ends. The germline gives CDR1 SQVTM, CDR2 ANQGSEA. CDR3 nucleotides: TGCAGCGTTGATTTAGATGGAGATACGCAGTATTTT. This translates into CSVDLDGDTQYF.

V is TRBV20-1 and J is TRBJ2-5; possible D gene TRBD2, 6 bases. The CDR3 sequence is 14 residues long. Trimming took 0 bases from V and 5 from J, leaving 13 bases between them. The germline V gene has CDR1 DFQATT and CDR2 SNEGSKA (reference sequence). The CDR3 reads CSARDRRAGETQYF. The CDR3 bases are TGCAGTGCTAGAGATCGAAGGGCGGGGGAGACCCAGTACTTC.

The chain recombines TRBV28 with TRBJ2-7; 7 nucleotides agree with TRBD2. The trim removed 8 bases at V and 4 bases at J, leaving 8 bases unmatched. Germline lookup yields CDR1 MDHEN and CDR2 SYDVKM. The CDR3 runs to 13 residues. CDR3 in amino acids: CASGPGRRYEQYF. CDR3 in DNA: TGTGCCAGCGGTCCCGGGAGGAGGTACGAGCAGTACTTC.

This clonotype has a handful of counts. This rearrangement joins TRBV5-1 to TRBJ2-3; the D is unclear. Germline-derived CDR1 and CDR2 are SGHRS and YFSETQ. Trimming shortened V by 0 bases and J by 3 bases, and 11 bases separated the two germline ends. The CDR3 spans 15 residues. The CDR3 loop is CASSLGSTATDTQYF. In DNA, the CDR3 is TGCGCCAGCAGCTTGGGAAGCACGGCAACAGATACGCAGTATTTT.

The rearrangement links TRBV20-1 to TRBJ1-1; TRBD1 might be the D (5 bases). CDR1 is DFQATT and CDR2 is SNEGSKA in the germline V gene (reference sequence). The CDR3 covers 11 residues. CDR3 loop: CMGDAGTEAFF. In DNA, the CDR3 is TGCATGGGGGACGCGGGGACTGAAGCTTTCTTT.

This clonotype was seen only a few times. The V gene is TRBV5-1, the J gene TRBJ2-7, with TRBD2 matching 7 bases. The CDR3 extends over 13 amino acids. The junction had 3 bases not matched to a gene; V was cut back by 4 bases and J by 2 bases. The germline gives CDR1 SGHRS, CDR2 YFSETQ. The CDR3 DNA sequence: TGCGCCAGCAGCACCGGGACTACCTACGAGCAGTACTTC. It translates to CASSTGTTYEQYF. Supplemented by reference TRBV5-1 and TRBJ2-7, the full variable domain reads KAGVTQTPRYLIKTRGQQVTLSCSPISGHRSVSWYQQTPGQGLQFLFEYFSETQRNKGNFPGRFSGRQFSNSRSEMNVSTLELGDSALYLCASSTGTTYEQYFGPGTRLTVT.

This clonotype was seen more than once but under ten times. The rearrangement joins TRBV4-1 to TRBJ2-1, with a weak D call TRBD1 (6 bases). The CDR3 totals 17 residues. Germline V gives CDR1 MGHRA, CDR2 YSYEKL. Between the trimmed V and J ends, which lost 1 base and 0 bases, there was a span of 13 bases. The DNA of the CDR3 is TGCGCCAGCAGCCAAGGGGGGCTACAAAGCTCCTACAATGAGCAGTTCTTC. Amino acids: CASSQGGLQSSYNEQFF.

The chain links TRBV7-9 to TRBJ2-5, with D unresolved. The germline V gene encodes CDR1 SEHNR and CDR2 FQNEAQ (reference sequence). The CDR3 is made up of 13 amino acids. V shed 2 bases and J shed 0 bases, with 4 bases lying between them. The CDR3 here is CASSLRNQETQYF. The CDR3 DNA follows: TGTGCCAGCAGCTTACGAAACCAAGAGACCCAGTACTTC.

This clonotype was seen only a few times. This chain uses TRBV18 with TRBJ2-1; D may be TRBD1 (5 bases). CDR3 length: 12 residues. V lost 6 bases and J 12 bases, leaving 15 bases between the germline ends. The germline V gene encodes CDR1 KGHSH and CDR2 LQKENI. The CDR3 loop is CASSQQGHGQFF. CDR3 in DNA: TGTGCCAGCTCCCAACAAGGACATGGGCAGTTCTTC. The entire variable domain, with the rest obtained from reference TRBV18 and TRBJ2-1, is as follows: NAGVMQNPRHLVRRRGQEARLRCSPMKGHSHVYWYRQLPEEGLKFMVYLQKENIIDESGMPKERFSAEFPKEGPSILRIQQVVRGDSAAYFCASSQQGHGQFFGPGTRLTVL.

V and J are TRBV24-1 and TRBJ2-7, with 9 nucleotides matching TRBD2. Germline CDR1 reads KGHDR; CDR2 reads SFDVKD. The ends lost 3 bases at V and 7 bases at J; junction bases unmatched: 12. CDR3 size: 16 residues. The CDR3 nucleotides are TGTGCCACCAGTGATCCCCGGAATGGCGGGAGGGATGAGCAGTACTTC. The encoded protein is CATSDPRNGGRDEQYF.

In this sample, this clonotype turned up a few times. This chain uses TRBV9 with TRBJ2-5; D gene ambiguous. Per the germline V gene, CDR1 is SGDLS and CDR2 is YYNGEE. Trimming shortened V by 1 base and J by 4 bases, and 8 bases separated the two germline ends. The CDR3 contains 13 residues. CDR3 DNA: TGTGCCAGCAGCGTAACGACGGGAGAGACCCAGTACTTC. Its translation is CASSVTTGETQYF.